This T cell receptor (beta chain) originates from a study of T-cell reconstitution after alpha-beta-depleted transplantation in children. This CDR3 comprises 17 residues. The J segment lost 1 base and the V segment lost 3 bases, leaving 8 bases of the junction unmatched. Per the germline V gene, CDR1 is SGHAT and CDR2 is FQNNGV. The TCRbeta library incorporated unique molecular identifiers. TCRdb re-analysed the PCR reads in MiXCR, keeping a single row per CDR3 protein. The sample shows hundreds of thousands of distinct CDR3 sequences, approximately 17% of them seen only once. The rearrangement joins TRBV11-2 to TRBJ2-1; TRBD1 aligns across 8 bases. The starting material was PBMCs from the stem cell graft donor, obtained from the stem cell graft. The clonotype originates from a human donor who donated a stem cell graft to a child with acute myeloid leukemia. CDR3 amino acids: CASSFPGQGGSYNEQFF. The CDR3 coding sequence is TGTGCCAGCAGCTTCCCCGGACAGGGCGGGTCCTACAATGAGCAGTTCTTC.